This entry features one T cell receptor (beta chain) sequence. This specimen comes from a study of blood T cell repertoires in COVID-19. Study summary: There were acute and convalescent COVID-19 samples, and they came from the United States, Italy and Spain. PBMCs, B-cell-depleted T cells, or T cells provided the cDNA or gDNA that made up the material.

The CDR3 extends over 16 amino acids. Germline lookup yields CDR1 SGHRS and CDR2 YFSETQ. With 4 bases removed from V and 2 bases from J, the gap between germline ends came to 13 bases. TCRdb's copy holds only in-frame clones and misses some; the assay was immunoSEQ multiplex PCR. This sample has about 170,000 clones, with approximately 85% found just once. Seattle patient enrollment occurred during active infection, with longitudinal follow-up thereafter. V gene TRBV5-1 combines with J gene TRBJ1-6; the D is unclear. Sequencing was done on a sample of peripheral blood. The TCR comes from an elderly woman with COVID-19, enrolled during active disease. CDR3: CASSATEGTYNSPLHF. The CDR3 bases are TGCGCCAGCAGCGCCACAGAGGGCACCTATAATTCACCCCTCCACTTT.